This T cell receptor beta chain was sequenced during a study of regulatory T cells in long-lasting Graves disease. Sequencing libraries for TCR beta were prepared with iRepertoire HTBI primers and Arm-PCR of CDR3 regions. MiXCR, run by TCRdb on the multiplex PCR reads, gives a single entry per CDR3 protein. The repertoire holds a few hundred thousand distinct CDR3 sequences, with 15% to 20% as singletons. Noted time point: newly diagnosed GD, antithyroid drugs for less than 3 months. Extracted PBMC RNA gave rise to the TCR library. This clonotype has at least ten counts. CDR1 and CDR2 from the germline V gene are SGHDN and FVKESK. V lost 0 bases and J 6 bases, leaving 8 bases between the germline ends. The length of the CDR3 is 13 residues. The sample was also reused in another study, on T cells in Graves' hyperthyroidism and ophthalmopathy.

This TCR derives from a woman in her 30s with Graves disease. This material consisted of peripheral blood mononuclear cells (PBMCs), taken at new diagnosis, from a patient treated with antithyroid drugs. The chain recombines TRBV14 with TRBJ1-2; no definite D call. The CDR3 sequence: CASSQDWTDGYTF. The CDR3 DNA reads as TGTGCCAGCAGCCAAGATTGGACCGATGGCTACACCTTC.